The 2 T cell receptor beta chains presented below share a single source sample, sequenced in a study of PD-L1 blockade in urothelial cancer. The assay was immunoSEQ multiplex PCR, and TCRdb's table has in-frame clones only and misses some. The sample contains about 50,000 clones, 65% to 85% of which appear only once. As for time point: peripheral blood 6 weeks after treatment start. The specimen was PBMCs, collected around atezolizumab (anti-PD-L1) treatment. These receptors all stem from a man between 65 and 85 years old with urothelial cancer.

CDR3 coding DNA: TGTGCCAGCACCGACTATCTCGTCGACGAGCAGTTCTTC. It translates to CASTDYLVDEQFF. This chain joins TRBV28 and TRBJ2-1; D is perhaps TRBD2 (5 bases). Deletions cut 7 bases from V and 10 bases from J, with 17 bases between. The CDR3 extends over 13 amino acids. The V gene's germline CDR1 is MDHEN and CDR2 SYDVKM. Full variable domain (outside the CDR3, taken from reference TRBV28 and TRBJ2-1): DVKVTQSSRYLVKRTGEKVFLECVQDMDHENMFWYRQDPGLGLRLIYFSYDVKMKEKGDIPEGYSVSREKKERFSLILESASTNQTSMYLCASTDYLVDEQFFGPGTRLTVL.

This clone has only one observation. The chain combines TRBV5-4 with TRBJ2-1, with 12 positions matching TRBD2. V lost 4 bases and J lost 9; bases outside the gene matches: 14. CDR1 is SGHNT and CDR2 is YYREEE in the germline V gene (reference sequence). There are 17 residues in the CDR3. The CDR3, as DNA: TGTGCCAGCAGCATAGCGACTAGCGGGAGAAGTTCGATTGAGCAGTTCTTC. Protein: CASSIATSGRSSIEQFF.